This T cell receptor beta chain was sequenced during a study of STAT5B mutations in CD4+ large granular lymphocyte leukemia (dated by TCRdb to between 2021 and 2024). For context, the study as a whole: Among healthy controls, the CDR3 'QG' motif was associated with a particular HLA allele. Flow cytometry on FACSCanto II or FACSVerse confirmed that purified fractions exceeded 95% purity among lymphocytes. The TCRbeta repertoires of CD4+ T-cell large granular lymphocyte leukemia patients were compared with the TCRbeta repertoires of healthy blood donors. Overall study outcomes, separate from this receptor: CD4-sorted patient repertoires appeared more clonal than healthy CD4+ repertoires, and this difference persisted after removing the putative leukemic clones. The main leukemic clonotypes were found to be private to each patient, although 25% to 30% of the main leukemic clonotypes were detected at low frequency in the non-leukemic repertoires of other patients. The data were not HLA-matched, and the relatively small sample size could explain the higher clonality seen in CD4+ compared with CD8+ T-LGLL.

Healthy controls were 37 blood donors whose buffy coats came from the Finnish Red Cross blood service. All TCR-sequenced material derived from peripheral blood: patient blood samples and healthy donor buffy coats. Peripheral blood mononuclear cells were isolated by Ficoll-Hypaque gradient centrifugation. CD4+ cells were magnetically purified from the buffy coats of healthy controls. The Gentra Puregene Cell and Tissue kit was used for genomic DNA extraction, and quantification was performed on a Qubit 2.0 fluorometer. To note about this clone: The clone's antigen remains unknown. No clone much larger than this one lies a single base away; base qualities are absent.

The immunoSEQ assay at survey resolution was applied to genomic DNA for sequencing of TCRbeta rearrangements. Concerning the study's data processing: In the TCR sequencing data, the smallest productive clonotype frequency that could be detected was 2.59 x 10-5. Only productive TCRbeta rearrangements, defined as complete and in-frame sequences, were included in the analyses. Simpson clonality, calculated in the immunoSEQ Analyzer version 3.0, was used as the measure of sample clonality. Based on frequency, clones were grouped as very rare, small, medium, large (1-20%) or hyperexpanded (>20%). Generation probabilities were estimated with OLGA 1.2.3, V-gene circos plots were generated with VDJtools, specificities were searched for in VDJdb, and CDR3 motifs were identified with GLIPH. The table comes from immuneACCESS by way of TCRdb, which keeps in-frame sequences with V and J called. Part of the clones is missing from these tables; in studies checked, under half for an unresolved V gene and the rest for unknown reasons. The V and J calls and clone size come from that table; D and trimming were worked out from the DNA. This sample gives roughly 30,000 clones in total; approximately 88% of them show up just once. Roughly 0.43% of the sample belongs to the ten largest clones.

Sequences were obtained from CD4+ T cells from blood buffy coats. The receptor was isolated from a human donor in good health.

Here the CDR3 is given as CASSLGRSNTEAFF. The sequence in DNA is TGTGCCAGCAGTTTGGGAAGGTCAAACACTGAAGCTTTCTTT. The chain links TRBV27 with TRBJ1-1, with no D gene named confidently. Its CDR3 holds 14 amino acids, cysteine through phenylalanine. The only DNA kept is the CDR3, 42 bases in frame from the first base. V is clipped by 3 bases and J by 2 bases, and the sequence between their germline boundaries is 10 bases long. Reading the germline V gene (reference sequence) gives CDR1 MNHEY and CDR2 SMNVEV.